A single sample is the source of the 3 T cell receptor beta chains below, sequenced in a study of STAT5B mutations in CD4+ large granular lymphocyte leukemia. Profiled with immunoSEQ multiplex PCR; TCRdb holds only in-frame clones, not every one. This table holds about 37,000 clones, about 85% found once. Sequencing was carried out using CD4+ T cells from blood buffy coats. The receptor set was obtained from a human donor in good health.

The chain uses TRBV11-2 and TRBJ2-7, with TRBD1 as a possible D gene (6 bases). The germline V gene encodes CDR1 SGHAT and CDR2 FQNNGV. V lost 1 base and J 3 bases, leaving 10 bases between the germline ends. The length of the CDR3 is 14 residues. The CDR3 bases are TGTGCCAGCAGCTTAGTCAGGGGAAGCTACGAGCAGTACTTC. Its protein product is CASSLVRGSYEQYF.

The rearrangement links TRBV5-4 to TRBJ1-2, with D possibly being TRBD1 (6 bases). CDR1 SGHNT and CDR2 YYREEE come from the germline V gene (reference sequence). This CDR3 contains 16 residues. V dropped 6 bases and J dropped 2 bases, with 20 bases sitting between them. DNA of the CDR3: TGTGCCAGCAACGTGGGAGGAAACAGGGCGAACTATGGCTACACCTTC. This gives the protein CASNVGGNRANYGYTF.

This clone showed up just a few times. The CDR3 loop is CASMGLAGYNEQFF. The CDR3, as DNA: TGTGCCAGTATGGGTCTAGCGGGATACAATGAGCAGTTCTTC. V is TRBV19 and J is TRBJ2-1; 9 nucleotides align to TRBD2. The CDR3 contains 14 residues. Trimming cost V 7 bases and J 4 bases; bases outside gene matches: 5. Germline CDR1 is LNHDA and CDR2 is SQIVND (reference sequence).